This TCR beta chain was retrieved from a study of T cell changes during pregnancy in multiple sclerosis. Using immunoSEQ multiplex PCR, the repertoire was profiled, and TCRdb retains in-frame clones only, with some absent. The sample yields some 60,000 clones, around 93% seen once. The germline gives CDR1 ENHRY, CDR2 SYGVKD. The V gene end was trimmed by 0 bases and the J gene end by 6 bases; junction bases not matched to a gene: 5. The CDR3 length is 15 residues. Sequenced material: peripheral blood, taken after pregnancy. This TCR derives from a female donor with multiple sclerosis, enrolled in a pregnancy study. The chain employs TRBV10-3 and TRBJ2-1; 7 bases are a match to TRBD2. DNA for the CDR3: TGTGCCATCAGTGAGTCGAAACTAGCGTTCAATGAGCAGTTCTTC. Amino acid sequence: CAISESKLAFNEQFF.